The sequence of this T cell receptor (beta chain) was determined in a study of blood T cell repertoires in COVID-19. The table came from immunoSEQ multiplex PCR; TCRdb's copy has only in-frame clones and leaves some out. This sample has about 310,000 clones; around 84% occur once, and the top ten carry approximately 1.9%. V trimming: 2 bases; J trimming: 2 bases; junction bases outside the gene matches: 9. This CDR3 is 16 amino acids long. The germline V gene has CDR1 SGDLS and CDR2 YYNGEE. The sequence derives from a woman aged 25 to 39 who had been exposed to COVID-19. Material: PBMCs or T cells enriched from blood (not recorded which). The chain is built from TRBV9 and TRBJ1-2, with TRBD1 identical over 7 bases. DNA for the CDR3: TGTGCCAGCAGCGTCGACCCGGGACAGAGCAACTATGGCTACACCTTC. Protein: CASSVDPGQSNYGYTF.